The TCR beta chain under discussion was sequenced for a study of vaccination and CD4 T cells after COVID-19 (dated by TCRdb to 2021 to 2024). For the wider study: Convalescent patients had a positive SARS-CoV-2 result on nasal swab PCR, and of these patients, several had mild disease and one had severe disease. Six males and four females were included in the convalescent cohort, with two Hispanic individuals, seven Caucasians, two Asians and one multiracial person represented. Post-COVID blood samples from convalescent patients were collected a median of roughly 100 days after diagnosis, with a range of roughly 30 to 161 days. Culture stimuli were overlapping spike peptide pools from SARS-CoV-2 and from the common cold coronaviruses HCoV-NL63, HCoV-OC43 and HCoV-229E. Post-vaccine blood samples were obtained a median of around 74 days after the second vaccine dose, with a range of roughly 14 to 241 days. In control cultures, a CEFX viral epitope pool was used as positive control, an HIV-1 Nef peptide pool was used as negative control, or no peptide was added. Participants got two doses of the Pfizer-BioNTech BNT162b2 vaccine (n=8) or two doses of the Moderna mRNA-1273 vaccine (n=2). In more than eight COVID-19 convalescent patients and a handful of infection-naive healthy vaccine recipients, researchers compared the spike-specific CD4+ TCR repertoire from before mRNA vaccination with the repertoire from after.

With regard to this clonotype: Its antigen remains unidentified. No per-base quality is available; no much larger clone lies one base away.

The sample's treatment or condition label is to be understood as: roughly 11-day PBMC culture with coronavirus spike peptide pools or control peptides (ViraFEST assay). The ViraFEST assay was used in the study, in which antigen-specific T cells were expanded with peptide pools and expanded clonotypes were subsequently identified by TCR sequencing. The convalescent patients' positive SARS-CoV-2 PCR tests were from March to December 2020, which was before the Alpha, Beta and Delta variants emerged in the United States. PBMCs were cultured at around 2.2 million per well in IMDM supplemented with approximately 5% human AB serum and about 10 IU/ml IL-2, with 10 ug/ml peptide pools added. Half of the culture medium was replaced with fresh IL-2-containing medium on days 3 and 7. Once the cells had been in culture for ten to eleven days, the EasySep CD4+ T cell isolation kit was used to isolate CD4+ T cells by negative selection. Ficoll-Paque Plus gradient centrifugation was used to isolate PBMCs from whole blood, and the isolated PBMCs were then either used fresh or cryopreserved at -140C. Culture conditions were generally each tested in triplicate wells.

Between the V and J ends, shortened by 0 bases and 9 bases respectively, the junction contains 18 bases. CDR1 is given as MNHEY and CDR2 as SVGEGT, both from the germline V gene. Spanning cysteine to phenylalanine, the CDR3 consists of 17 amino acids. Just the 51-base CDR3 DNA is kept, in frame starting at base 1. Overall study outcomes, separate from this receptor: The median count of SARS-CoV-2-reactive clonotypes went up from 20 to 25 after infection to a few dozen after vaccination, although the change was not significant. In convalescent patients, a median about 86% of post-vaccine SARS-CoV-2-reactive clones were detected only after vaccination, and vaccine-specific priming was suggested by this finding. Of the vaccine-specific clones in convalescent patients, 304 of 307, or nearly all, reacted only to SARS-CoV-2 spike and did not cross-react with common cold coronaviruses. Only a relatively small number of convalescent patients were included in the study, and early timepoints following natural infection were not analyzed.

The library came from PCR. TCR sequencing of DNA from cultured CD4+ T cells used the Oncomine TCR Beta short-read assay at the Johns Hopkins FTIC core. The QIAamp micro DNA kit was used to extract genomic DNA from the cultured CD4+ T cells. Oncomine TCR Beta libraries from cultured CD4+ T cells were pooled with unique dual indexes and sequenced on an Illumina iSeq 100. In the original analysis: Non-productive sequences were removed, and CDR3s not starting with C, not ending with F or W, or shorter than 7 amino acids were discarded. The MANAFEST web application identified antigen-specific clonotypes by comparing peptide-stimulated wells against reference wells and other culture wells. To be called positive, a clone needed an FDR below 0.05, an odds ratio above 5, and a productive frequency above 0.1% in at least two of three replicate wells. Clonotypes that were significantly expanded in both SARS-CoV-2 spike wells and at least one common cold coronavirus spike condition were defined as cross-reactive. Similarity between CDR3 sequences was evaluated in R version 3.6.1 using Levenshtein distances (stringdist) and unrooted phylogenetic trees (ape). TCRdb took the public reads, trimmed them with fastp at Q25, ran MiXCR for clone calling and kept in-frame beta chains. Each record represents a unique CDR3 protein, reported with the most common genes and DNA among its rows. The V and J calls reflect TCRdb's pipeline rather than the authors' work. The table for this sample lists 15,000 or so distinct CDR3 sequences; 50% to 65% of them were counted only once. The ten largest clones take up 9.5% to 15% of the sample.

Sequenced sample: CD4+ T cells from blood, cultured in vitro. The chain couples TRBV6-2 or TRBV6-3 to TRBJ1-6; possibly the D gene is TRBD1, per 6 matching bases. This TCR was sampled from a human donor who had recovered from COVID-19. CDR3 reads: CASSYSRTAKMSSPLHF. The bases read TGTGCCAGCAGTTACTCGAGGACAGCCAAGATGAGTTCACCCCTCCACTTT.